The clone carrying this T cell receptor beta chain was seen ten or more times. What it binds is not known. One end of the junction is discordant with germline, which a read error may explain. TCR beta CDR3 regions were amplified from RNA transcripts. The primer set for the first-round RT-PCR of the TCR CDR3 was HTBI. TCRdb reanalysed the multiplex PCR reads using MiXCR and keeps one entry per CDR3 protein. The data show around 450,000 distinct CDR3 sequences, with 15% to 19% seen just once and roughly 8% held by the top ten. This sample stems from a study of T cells in Graves' hyperthyroidism and ophthalmopathy. General observations from the study: A median about 7 months before onset, the model predicted ophthalmopathy. Researchers found most expanded thyroid clonotypes above 0.001 in blood as well.

For Graves' hyperthyroidism to be stable, ophthalmopathy could not progress within 18 months. Newly diagnosed hyperthyroidism, duration under 2 months, in patients aged 18 to 65. The sample was blood. The sequence was obtained from a woman aged 18-29 years with Graves' hyperthyroidism.

DNA for the CDR3: TGTGCCAGCAGTTTGGACAGGGAAATCCAAGAGACCCAGTACTTC. This translates into CASSLDREIQETQYF. The chain is built from TRBV5-8 and TRBJ2-5, with 8 nucleotides matching TRBD1. The CDR3 spans 15 residues. Germline V gives CDR1 SGHTS, CDR2 YDEGEE. Full variable domain (remainder filled in from reference TRBV5-8 and TRBJ2-5): EAGVTQSPTHLIKTRGQQATLRCSPISGHTSVYWYQQALGLGLQFLLWYDEGEERNRGNFPPRFSGRQFPNYSSELNVNALELEDSALYLCASSLDREIQETQYFGPGTRLLVL.